The 20 T cell receptor beta chains below all came from one sample that was sequenced in a study of OX40 agonist ivuxolimab in advanced cancers. Repertoires were generated with immunoSEQ multiplex PCR, while TCRdb's copy carries only in-frame clones and drops some. The sample carries tens of thousands of clones, roughly nine tenths recorded once. Specimen: CD4+ or CD8+ T cells sorted from blood, collected in a trial of the OX40 agonist ivuxolimab. Receptors originate from an adult with an advanced solid tumor such as melanoma, head and neck, liver or kidney cancer.

The CDR3 nucleotides are TGTGCCAGCAGCCACCCCGTGTTTGCCGAGCAGTACTTC. This codes for CASSHPVFAEQYF. J is TRBJ2-7 and V is TRBV14; D ambiguous. Trimming removed 3 bases at V and 6 bases at J, with 12 bases between. Looked up from germline, CDR1 is SGHDN and CDR2 is FVKESK. The CDR3 is made up of 13 amino acids.

This sequence joins TRBV19 and TRBJ1-3; D may be TRBD1 (6 bases). The V and J ends lost 0 bases and 0 bases respectively, with 9 bases between them. The CDR3 sequence is 16 residues long. Germline loops: CDR1 LNHDA, CDR2 SQIVND (reference sequence). In DNA, the CDR3 is TGTGCCAGTAGTATAGAGGACAGCAACTCTGGAAACACCATATATTTT. It is translated as CASSIEDSNSGNTIYF.

This chain uses TRBV28 with TRBJ1-2; no clear D gene. This CDR3 region has 12 residues. V was trimmed by 10 bases and J by 4 bases, leaving 13 bases between them. Germline CDR1 and CDR2: MDHEN and SYDVKM. This chain's CDR3 is CATKQLAYGYTF. The CDR3, as DNA: TGTGCCACCAAACAGTTAGCCTATGGCTACACCTTC.

The V gene is TRBV7-9, the J gene TRBJ2-2; TRBD1 agrees at 8 bases. V shed 4 bases, J shed 7 bases, and the junction held 8 bases outside the gene matches. The length of the CDR3 is 15 residues. CDR1 SEHNR and CDR2 FQNEAQ come from the germline V gene (reference sequence). The CDR3 region has the DNA TGTGCCAGCAGCTCCGCAGGGGGCGATGGCGGGGAGCTGTTTTTT. Translation gives CASSSAGGDGGELFF.

V is TRBV20-1 and J is TRBJ2-1; no firm D call. Trimming pared 4 bases from V and 5 bases from J, leaving 6 bases between. The CDR3 covers 11 residues. CDR1 and CDR2 (germline): DFQATT, SNEGSKA (reference sequence). CDR3 region: CSAKGNNEQFF. The CDR3 DNA reads TGCAGTGCTAAGGGAAACAATGAGCAGTTCTTC.

This chain connects TRBV5-4 to TRBJ1-2; 8 bases are shared with TRBD1. The J segment lost 7 bases and the V segment lost 0 bases, leaving 8 bases of the junction unmatched. In germline, CDR1 is SGHNT, CDR2 YYREEE (reference sequence). The CDR3 spans 15 residues. CDR3 loop: CASSLDRQGLSGYTF. CDR3 DNA sequence: TGTGCCAGCAGCTTGGACCGACAGGGGTTGAGTGGCTACACCTTC. The whole variable domain, filled in from reference TRBV5-4 and TRBJ1-2, reads ETGVTQSPTHLIKTRGQQVTLRCSSQSGHNTVSWYQQALGQGPQFIFQYYREEENGRGNFPPRFSGLQFPNYSSELNVNALELDDSALYLCASSLDRQGLSGYTFGSGTRLTVV.

The gene calls are TRBV7-3 and TRBJ2-3; the D is unclear. In germline, CDR1 is SGHTA, CDR2 FQGTGA. CDR3 length: 14 residues. V lost 1 base, J lost 4 bases, and 9 bases lay in between. This CDR3 reads CASSLMASADTQYF. In DNA, the CDR3 is TGTGCCAGCAGCTTAATGGCTAGTGCAGATACGCAGTATTTT.

The rearrangement uses TRBV5-1 and TRBJ2-1, with 10 nucleotides matching TRBD2. This CDR3 is 16 amino acids long. Germline-derived CDR1 and CDR2 are SGHRS and YFSETQ. Trimming removed 4 bases from V and 3 bases from J; junction bases left unmatched: 7. CDR3 coding DNA: TGCGCCAGCAGCAAAAGCGGGAGGGCCTTCTACAATGAGCAGTTCTTC. It encodes CASSKSGRAFYNEQFF.

The rearrangement links TRBV11-3 to TRBJ2-1, with 15 bases identical to TRBD2. The CDR3 is made up of 15 amino acids. Germline V lookup: CDR1 SGHNT, CDR2 YENEEA. Germline trimming cut 5 bases from V and 7 bases from J; bases unmatched to any gene: 3. This CDR3 reads CASSQGLAGGNEQFF. The CDR3 DNA follows: TGTGCCAGCAGCCAGGGACTAGCGGGAGGTAATGAGCAGTTCTTC.

V usage is TRBV9 and J usage is TRBJ2-3, with no clear D. The CDR3 totals 12 residues. Germline CDR1 and CDR2: SGDLS and YYNGEE. Trimming removed 0 bases from V and 5 bases from J, with 4 bases in between. The CDR3 is CASSVERDTQYF. In DNA, the CDR3 is TGTGCCAGCAGCGTAGAGAGAGATACGCAGTATTTT.

Only a few counts were recorded for this clone. The chain recombines TRBV6-1 with TRBJ1-2; D gene ambiguous. Germline loops: CDR1 MNHNS, CDR2 SASEGT. The CDR3 has 14 amino acids. V shed 3 bases and J shed 7 bases, with 15 bases lying between them. The CDR3 bases are TGTGCCAGCAGTGACCCTGGGCGGGTAGGTGGCTACACCTTC. Protein product: CASSDPGRVGGYTF.

This clone has only a few counts. The rearrangement links TRBV7-2 to TRBJ2-7; D ambiguous. Looked up from germline, CDR1 is SGHTA and CDR2 is FQGNSA. V lost 6 bases and J lost 2, with 11 bases in between. The CDR3 extends over 13 amino acids. The CDR3 sequence: CASRPASPYEQYF. The CDR3 nucleotides read TGTGCCAGCAGACCGGCCTCCCCCTACGAGCAGTACTTC.

This clone was seen only once. The chain carries TRBV7-9 and TRBJ1-1; D gene unclear. Looked up from germline, CDR1 is SEHNR and CDR2 is FQNEAQ (reference sequence). The ends were cut back, 2 bases at V and 11 bases at J, with 12 bases in the middle. This CDR3 has 12 amino acids. CDR3 coding DNA: TGTGCCAGCAGCTTATCCGGGAAGGGCGCTTTCTTT. Protein product: CASSLSGKGAFF.

The genes are TRBV6-4 and TRBJ1-2; TRBD1 is a possible D gene (6 bases). Trimming left V 5 bases short and J 5 bases short, with 18 bases between. This CDR3 is built from 15 residues. Germline loops: CDR1 MRHNA, CDR2 SNTAGT. CDR3 nucleotides: TGTGCCAGCAGTCTCCTCCCGGGACAAGCTTATGGCTACACCTTC. Amino acid sequence: CASSLLPGQAYGYTF.

J is TRBJ2-1 and V is TRBV21-1; the table calls TRBD2, which could not be checked here. TRBV21-1 is marked as a pseudogene. The CDR3 consists of 11 residues. CDR3 nucleotide sequence: TGTGCCAGCAAAAGCGGTAATGAGCAGTTCTTC. Its translation is CASKSGNEQFF.

The chain has TRBV27 and TRBJ1-2; TRBD1 might be the D (5 bases). V dropped 10 bases and J dropped 2 bases, with 23 bases sitting between them. Germline V CDR1 and CDR2: MNHEY, SMNVEV (reference sequence). The CDR3 sequence is 16 residues long. The CDR3 sequence: CATPLPGGDPNYGYTF. In DNA, the CDR3 is TGTGCCACTCCCCTGCCCGGGGGGGACCCAAACTATGGCTACACCTTC.

This chain joins TRBV27 and TRBJ1-6; D uncertain. Germline assignment: CDR1 MNHEY and CDR2 SMNVEV (reference sequence). V lost 6 bases to trimming and J lost 8 bases, with 8 bases between them. This CDR3 has 12 amino acids. CDR3: CASSSPDSPLHF. CDR3 in DNA: TGTGCCAGCAGCTCCCCCGATTCACCCCTCCACTTT.

J is TRBJ1-1 and V is TRBV30; D gene ambiguous. The germline V gene encodes CDR1 GTSNPN and CDR2 SVGIG (reference sequence). V lost 3 bases and J lost 0, with 14 bases in between. The CDR3 has 15 amino acids. The CDR3: CAWRREGGVNTEAFF. The CDR3 DNA sequence: TGTGCCTGGAGACGGGAGGGCGGGGTGAACACTGAAGCTTTCTTT.

This chain uses TRBV10-3 with TRBJ2-2; the match to TRBD2 covers 12 bases. The CDR3 is 15 residues long. V was clipped by 6 bases and J by 3 bases; unmatched bases: 2. CDR1 ENHRY and CDR2 SYGVKD come from the germline V gene. In DNA form, the CDR3 reads TGTGCCATCAGGACTAGCGGGAGTTACACCGGGGAGCTGTTTTTT. This sequence encodes CAIRTSGSYTGELFF.

The V and J genes are TRBV28 and TRBJ2-4; 7 nucleotides match TRBD2. The germline CDR1 and CDR2 sequences are MDHEN and SYDVKM. V trimming: 5 bases; J trimming: 3 bases; junction bases outside the gene matches: 10. CDR3 length: 16 residues. In DNA form, the CDR3 reads TGTGCCAGCAGTCCCTGGGGGAGCGGGAACAAAAACATTCAGTACTTC. Its translation: CASSPWGSGNKNIQYF.